The clone carrying this T cell receptor (beta chain) has only a few counts. The record originates from a study of blood T cells in healthy people across ages. Healthy individuals of Caucasian origin from Russia, aged roughly 6 to 100, served as donors. Peripheral blood from each donor was collected in a volume of 9.5 to 10 milliliters. Germline V CDR1 and CDR2: GTSNPN, SVGIG (reference sequence). V gave up 0 bases and J gave up 3 bases, with 15 bases separating them. This CDR3 spans 16 amino acids. Primers used in a second PCR of about 6 to 11 cycles were a sample-barcoded 5' primer and a J-beta primer mix. The template-switch adaptor was a 5' adaptor with 12 random nucleotides. It tagged each cDNA molecule. Each single sample gave us at least 3 million CDR3-containing paired-end reads. TCRdb ran MiXCR on the 5' RACE reads and lists one entry per CDR3 protein. Among 600,000 or so distinct CDR3 sequences listed, less than 35% were seen once.

Source material: blood. The receptor comes from a woman aged 80 or older in good health. The chain has TRBV30 and TRBJ1-5; a possible D gene is TRBD1 (6 bases). In DNA, the CDR3 is TGTGCCTGGAGTGTAGGGGGGGCCAGGACCAATCAGCCCCAGCATTTT. Protein: CAWSVGGARTNQPQHF.